These T cell receptor beta chains were read from a single sample in a study of monozygotic twins with cystic fibrosis. This table comes from immunoSEQ multiplex PCR, and its TCRdb copy is limited to in-frame clones, with some not included. The repertoire holds 13,000 or so clones, around 87% seen once, with around 0.73% in the top ten. The sequenced material came from blood. The receptors were sampled from a boy aged 5-17 years with cystic fibrosis. Both conserved end residues are part of each CDR3. The D gene is left open where the match is weak. Clone size is not always given. Where it is, it says once, few, many or a class for expanded clones.

CDR3 protein: CASSLRLAGYSSYNEQFF; CDR3 DNA: TGTGCCAGCAGCTTACGACTAGCGGGGTACAGCTCCTACAATGAGCAGTTCTTC; J gene: TRBJ2-1; D gene: TRBD2; clone size: NA; V gene: TRBV9
CDR3 protein: CASSLDRGSYEQYF; CDR3 DNA: TGTGCCAGCAGCTTAGACAGGGGAAGCTACGAGCAGTACTTC; J gene: TRBJ2-7; D gene: TRBD1; clone size: NA; V gene: TRBV7-2
CDR3 protein: CASSLAGPGEQYF; CDR3 DNA: TGTGCCAGCAGCTTAGCGGGGCCGGGGGAGCAGTACTTC; J gene: TRBJ2-7; D gene: NA; clone size: NA; V gene: TRBV7-6
CDR3 protein: CSATIQETQYF; CDR3 DNA: TGCAGTGCCACTATCCAAGAGACCCAGTACTTC; J gene: TRBJ2-5; D gene: NA; clone size: NA; V gene: TRBV20-1
CDR3 protein: CASSIPPGQGSNEQFF; CDR3 DNA: TGTGCCAGTAGTATCCCCCCGGGACAGGGGTCCAATGAGCAGTTCTTC; J gene: TRBJ2-1; D gene: TRBD1; clone size: once; V gene: TRBV19
CDR3 protein: CASSPKSPYEQYF; CDR3 DNA: TGTGCCAGCAGTCCCAAGTCCCCCTACGAGCAGTACTTC; J gene: TRBJ2-7; D gene: NA; clone size: NA; V gene: TRBV11-1
CDR3 protein: CASGVWGETQETQYF; CDR3 DNA: TGCGCCAGCGGGGTGTGGGGGGAAACCCAAGAGACCCAGTACTTC; J gene: TRBJ2-5; D gene: NA; clone size: NA; V gene: TRBV5-1
CDR3 protein: CASSQSLEWAGGYTF; CDR3 DNA: TGCGCCAGCAGCCAAAGCCTTGAGTGGGCGGGTGGCTACACCTTC; J gene: TRBJ1-2; D gene: NA; clone size: once; V gene: TRBV4-1
CDR3 protein: CASSLASGSSGNTIYF; CDR3 DNA: TGTGCCAGCAGCTTAGCTTCAGGGAGCTCTGGAAACACCATATATTTT; J gene: TRBJ1-3; D gene: NA; clone size: NA; V gene: TRBV7-8
CDR3 protein: CASSPGPGQFNQPQHF; CDR3 DNA: TGCGCCAGCAGCCCTGGTCCGGGACAGTTCAATCAGCCCCAGCATTTT; J gene: TRBJ1-5; D gene: TRBD1; clone size: NA; V gene: TRBV5-1